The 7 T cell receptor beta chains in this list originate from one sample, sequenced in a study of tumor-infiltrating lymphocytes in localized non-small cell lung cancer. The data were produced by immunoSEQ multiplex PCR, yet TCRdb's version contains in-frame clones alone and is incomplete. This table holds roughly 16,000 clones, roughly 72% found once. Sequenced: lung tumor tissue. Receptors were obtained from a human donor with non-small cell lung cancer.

For the CDR3, the DNA is TGTGCCAGCAGTTACACAGATACGCAGTATTTT. Its protein is CASSYTDTQYF. The V gene is TRBV5-8, the J gene TRBJ2-3; D remains unclear. CDR1 is SGHTS, CDR2 YDEGEE, per germline. Trimming took 5 bases from V and 2 from J, leaving 3 bases between them. This CDR3 comprises 11 residues.

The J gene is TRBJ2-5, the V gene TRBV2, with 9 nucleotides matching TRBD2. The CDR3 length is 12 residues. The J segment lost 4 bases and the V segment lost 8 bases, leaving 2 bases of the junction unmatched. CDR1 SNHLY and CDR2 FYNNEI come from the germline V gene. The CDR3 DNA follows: TGTGCCAGCCAGACTAGCGGAGAGACCCAGTACTTC. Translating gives CASQTSGETQYF.

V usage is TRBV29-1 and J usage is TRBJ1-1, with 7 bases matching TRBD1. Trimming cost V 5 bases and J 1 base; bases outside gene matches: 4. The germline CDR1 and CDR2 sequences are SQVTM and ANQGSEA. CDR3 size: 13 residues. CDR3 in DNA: TGCAGCGTTAAGGGACAGAGGAACACTGAAGCTTTCTTT. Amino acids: CSVKGQRNTEAFF.

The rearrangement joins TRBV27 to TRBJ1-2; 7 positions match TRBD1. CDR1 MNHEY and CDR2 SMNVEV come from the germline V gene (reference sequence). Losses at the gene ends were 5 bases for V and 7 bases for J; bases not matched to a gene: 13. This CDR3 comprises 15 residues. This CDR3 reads CASSARGTALGGYTF. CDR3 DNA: TGTGCCAGCAGTGCCCGCGGGACAGCGCTGGGTGGCTACACCTTC.

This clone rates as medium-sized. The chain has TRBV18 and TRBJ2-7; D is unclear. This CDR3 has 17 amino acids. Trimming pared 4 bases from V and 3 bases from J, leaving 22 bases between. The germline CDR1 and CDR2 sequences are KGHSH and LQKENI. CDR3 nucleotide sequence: TGTGCCAGCTCACTCCTCCCGGACGTCCTTAAGAACTACGAGCAGTACTTC. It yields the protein CASSLLPDVLKNYEQYF.

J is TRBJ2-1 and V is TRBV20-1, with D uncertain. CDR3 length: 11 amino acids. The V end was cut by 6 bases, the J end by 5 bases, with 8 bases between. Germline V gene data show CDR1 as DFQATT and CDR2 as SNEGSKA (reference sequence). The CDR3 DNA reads TGCAGTGCGACGTGGAACAATGAGCAGTTCTTC. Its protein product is CSATWNNEQFF.

This CDR3 is CASSFTASYNEQFF. The CDR3 region has the DNA TGTGCCAGCAGCTTTACAGCCTCCTACAATGAGCAGTTCTTC. This rearrangement joins TRBV11-2 to TRBJ2-1; D remains ambiguous. In germline, CDR1 is SGHAT, CDR2 FQNNGV. The CDR3 spans 14 residues. With 3 bases removed from V and 0 bases from J, the gap between germline ends came to 6 bases.